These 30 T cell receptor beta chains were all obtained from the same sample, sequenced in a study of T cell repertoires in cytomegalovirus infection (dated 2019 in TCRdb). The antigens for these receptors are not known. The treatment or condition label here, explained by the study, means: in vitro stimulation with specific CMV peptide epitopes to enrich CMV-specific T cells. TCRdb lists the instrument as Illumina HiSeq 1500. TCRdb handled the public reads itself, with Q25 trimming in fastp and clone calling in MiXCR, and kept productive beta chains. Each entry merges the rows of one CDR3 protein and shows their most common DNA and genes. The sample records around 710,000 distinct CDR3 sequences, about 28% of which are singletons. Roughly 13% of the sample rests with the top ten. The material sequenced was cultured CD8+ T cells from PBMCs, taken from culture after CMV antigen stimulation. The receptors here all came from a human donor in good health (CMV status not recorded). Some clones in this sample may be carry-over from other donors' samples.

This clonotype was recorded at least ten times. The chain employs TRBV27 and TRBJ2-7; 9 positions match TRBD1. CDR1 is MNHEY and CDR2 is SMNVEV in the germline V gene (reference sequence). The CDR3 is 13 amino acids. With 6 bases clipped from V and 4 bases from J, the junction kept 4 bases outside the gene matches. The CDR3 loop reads CASSFGQGYEQYV. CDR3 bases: TGTGCCAGCAGCTTCGGACAGGGGTACGAGCAGTACGTC.

The CDR3 is CASSPGTSGGGGQFF. In DNA, the CDR3 is TGTGCCAGCAGTCCGGGGACTAGCGGGGGGGGTGGGCAGTTCTTC. The chain links TRBV27 to TRBJ2-1; 16 bases align to TRBD2. The germline V gene has CDR1 MNHEY and CDR2 SMNVEV (reference sequence). CDR3 size: 15 residues. V shed 5 bases, J shed 12 bases, and the junction held 7 bases outside the gene matches.

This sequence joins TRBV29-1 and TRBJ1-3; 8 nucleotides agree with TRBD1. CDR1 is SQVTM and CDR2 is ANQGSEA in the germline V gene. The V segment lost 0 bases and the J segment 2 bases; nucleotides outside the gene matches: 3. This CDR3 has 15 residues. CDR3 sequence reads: CSVEDRDRTGNTIYF. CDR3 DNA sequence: TGCAGCGTTGAAGATAGGGACAGGACTGGAAACACCATATATTTT.

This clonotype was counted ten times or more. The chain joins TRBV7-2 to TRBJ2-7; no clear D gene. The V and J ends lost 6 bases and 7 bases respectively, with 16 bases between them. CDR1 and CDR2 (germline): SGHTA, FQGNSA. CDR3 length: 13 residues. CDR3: CASSLNGRTEQYV. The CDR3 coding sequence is TGTGCCAGCAGTTTGAACGGACGTACGGAGCAGTACGTC.

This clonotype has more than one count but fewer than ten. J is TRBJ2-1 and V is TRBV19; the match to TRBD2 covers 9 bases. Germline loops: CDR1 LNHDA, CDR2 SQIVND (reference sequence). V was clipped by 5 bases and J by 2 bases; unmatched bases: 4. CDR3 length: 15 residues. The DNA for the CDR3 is TGTGCCAGTAGTTCCCAGCGGGGGGCCTACAATGAGCAGTTCTTC. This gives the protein CASSSQRGAYNEQFF.

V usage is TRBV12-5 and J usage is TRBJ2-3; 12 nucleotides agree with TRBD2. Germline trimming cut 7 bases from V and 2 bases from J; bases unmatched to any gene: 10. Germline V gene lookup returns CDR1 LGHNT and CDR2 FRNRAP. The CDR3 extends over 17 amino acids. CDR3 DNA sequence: TGTGCTAGTGCCCGGTCGGCTAGCGGGGGGGTCACAGATACGCAGTATTTT. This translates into CASARSASGGVTDTQYF. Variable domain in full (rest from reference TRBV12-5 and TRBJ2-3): DARVTQTPRHKVTEMGQEVTMRCQPILGHNTVFWYRQTMMQGLELLAYFRNRAPLDDSGMPKDRFSAEMPDATLATLKIQPSEPRDSAVYFCASARSASGGVTDTQYFGPGTRLTVL.

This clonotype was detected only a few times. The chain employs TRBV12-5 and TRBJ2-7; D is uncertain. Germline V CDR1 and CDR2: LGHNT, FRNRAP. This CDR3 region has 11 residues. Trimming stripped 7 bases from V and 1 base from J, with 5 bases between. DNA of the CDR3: TGTGCTAGTGCCTGGTCCTACGAGCAGTACTTC. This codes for CASAWSYEQYF.

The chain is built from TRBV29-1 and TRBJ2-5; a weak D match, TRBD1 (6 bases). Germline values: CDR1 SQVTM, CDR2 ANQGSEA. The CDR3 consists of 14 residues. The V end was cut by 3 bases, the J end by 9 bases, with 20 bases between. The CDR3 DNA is TGCAGCGTTGAGACAGGTCGGAGGACTCGGGCCCAGTACTTC. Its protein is CSVETGRRTRAQYF.

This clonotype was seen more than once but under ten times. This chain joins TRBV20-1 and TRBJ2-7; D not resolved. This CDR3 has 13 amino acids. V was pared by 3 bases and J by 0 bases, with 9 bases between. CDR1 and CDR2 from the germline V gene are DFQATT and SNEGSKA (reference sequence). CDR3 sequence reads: CSARGAHSYEQYV. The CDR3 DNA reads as TGCAGTGCTAGGGGCGCTCACTCCTACGAGCAGTACGTC.

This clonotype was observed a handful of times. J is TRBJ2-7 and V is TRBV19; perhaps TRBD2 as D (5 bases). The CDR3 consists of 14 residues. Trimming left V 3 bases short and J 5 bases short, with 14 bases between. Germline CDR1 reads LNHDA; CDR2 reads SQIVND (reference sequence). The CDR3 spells CASSISVTGDEQYF. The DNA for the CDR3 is TGTGCCAGTAGTATTAGCGTTACCGGGGACGAGCAGTACTTC.

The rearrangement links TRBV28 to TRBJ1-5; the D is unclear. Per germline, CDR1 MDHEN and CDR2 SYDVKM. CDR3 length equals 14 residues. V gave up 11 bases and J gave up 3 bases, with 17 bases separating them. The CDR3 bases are TGTGCCGCTCAGAGGAGGGCCGTCAATCAGCCCCAGCATTTT. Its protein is CAAQRRAVNQPQHF.

The CDR3 sequence is CASSYLHPVANTGELFF. The CDR3 DNA is TGTGCCAGCAGTTACTTACATCCGGTCGCGAACACCGGGGAGCTGTTTTTT. V and J are TRBV6-6 and TRBJ2-2; D ambiguous. CDR3 length: 17 amino acids. V was cut by 1 base and J by 0 bases, with 12 bases left in between. Germline CDR1 MNHNY, CDR2 SVGAGI (reference sequence).

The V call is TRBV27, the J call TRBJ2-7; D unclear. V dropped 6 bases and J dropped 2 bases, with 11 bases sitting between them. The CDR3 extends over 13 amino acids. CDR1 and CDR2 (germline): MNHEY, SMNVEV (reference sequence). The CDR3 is CASSNGPAYEQYF. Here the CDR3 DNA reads TGTGCCAGCAGCAACGGGCCCGCCTACGAGCAGTACTTC.

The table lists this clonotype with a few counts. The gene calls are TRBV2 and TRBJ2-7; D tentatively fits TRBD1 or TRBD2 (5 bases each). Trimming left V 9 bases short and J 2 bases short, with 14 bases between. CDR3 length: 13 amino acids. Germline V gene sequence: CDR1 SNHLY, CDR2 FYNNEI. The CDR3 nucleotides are TGTGCCAGTCGACCAGGGACGACCTACGAGCAGTACTTC. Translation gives CASRPGTTYEQYF.

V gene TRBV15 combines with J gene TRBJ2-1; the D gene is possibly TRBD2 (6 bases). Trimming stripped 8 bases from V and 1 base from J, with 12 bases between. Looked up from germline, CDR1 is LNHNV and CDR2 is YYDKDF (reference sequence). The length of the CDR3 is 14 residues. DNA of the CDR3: TGTGCCACCGAGTGGGCGGGATCCTACAATGAGCAGTTCTTC. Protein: CATEWAGSYNEQFF.

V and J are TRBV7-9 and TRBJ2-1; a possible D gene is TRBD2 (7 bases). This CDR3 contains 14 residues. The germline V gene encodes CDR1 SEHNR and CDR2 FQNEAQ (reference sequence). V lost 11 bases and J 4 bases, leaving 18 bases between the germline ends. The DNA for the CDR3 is TGTGCCGGCGGGGGAAGGGACATTTACAATGAGCAGTTCTTC. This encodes CAGGGRDIYNEQFF. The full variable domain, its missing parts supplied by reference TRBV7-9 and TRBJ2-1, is DTGVSQNPRHKITKRGQNVTFRCDPISEHNRLYWYRQTLGQGPEFLTYFQNEAQLEKSRLLSDRFSAERPKGSFSTLEIQRTEQGDSAMYLCAGGGRDIYNEQFFGPGTRLTVL.

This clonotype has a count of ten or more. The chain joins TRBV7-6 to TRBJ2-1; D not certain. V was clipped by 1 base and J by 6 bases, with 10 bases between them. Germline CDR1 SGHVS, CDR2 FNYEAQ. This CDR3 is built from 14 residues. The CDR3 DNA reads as TGTGCCAGCAGCTTAGGGGGTTCGCTCAATGAGCAGTTCTTC. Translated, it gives CASSLGGSLNEQFF.

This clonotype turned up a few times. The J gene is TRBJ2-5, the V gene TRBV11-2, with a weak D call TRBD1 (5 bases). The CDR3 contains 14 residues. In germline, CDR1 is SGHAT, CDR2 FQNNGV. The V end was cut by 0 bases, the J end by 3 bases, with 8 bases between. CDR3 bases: TGTGCCAGCAGCTTAGATCTAGGGGAAGAGACCCAGTACTTC. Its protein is CASSLDLGEETQYF.

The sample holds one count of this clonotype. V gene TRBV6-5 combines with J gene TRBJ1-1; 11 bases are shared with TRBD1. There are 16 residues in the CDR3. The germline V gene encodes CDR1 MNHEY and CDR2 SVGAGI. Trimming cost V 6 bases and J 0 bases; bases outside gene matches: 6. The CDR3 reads CASSFGTGGMNTEAFF. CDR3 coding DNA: TGTGCCAGCAGCTTCGGGACAGGGGGAATGAACACTGAAGCTTTCTTT.

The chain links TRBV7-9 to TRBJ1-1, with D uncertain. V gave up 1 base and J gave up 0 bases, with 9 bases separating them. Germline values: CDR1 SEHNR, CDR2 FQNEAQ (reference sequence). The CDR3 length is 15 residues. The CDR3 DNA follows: TGTGCCAGCAGCTTAGGGGAGGTCATGAACACTGAAGCTTTCTTT. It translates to CASSLGEVMNTEAFF.

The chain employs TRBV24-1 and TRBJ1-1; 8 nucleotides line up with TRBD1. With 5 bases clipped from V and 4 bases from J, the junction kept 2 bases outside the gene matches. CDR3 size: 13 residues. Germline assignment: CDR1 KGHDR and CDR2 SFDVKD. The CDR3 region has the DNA TGTGCCACCAGTGCAGGGGGCGGCACTGAAGCTTTCTTT. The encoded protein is CATSAGGGTEAFF.

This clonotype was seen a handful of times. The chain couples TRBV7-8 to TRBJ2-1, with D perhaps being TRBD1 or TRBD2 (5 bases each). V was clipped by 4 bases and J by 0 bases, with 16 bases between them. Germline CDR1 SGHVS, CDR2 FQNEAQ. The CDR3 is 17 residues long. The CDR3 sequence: CASSSLGTGTSYNEQFF. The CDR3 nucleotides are TGTGCCAGCAGCTCCCTAGGGACGGGGACCTCCTACAATGAGCAGTTCTTC.

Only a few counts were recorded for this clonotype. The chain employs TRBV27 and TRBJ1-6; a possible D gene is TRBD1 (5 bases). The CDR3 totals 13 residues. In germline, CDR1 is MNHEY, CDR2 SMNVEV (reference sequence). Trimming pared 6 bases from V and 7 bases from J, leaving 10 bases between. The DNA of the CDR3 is TGTGCCAGCAGGAAGGGGTGGAATTCACCCCTCCACTTT. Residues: CASRKGWNSPLHF.

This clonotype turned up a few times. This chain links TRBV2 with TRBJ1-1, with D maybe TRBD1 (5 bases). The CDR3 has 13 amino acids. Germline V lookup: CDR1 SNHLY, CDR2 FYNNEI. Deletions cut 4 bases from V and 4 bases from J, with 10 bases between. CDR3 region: CASSVGTATEAFF. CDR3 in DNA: TGTGCCAGCAGTGTCGGGACCGCCACTGAAGCTTTCTTT.

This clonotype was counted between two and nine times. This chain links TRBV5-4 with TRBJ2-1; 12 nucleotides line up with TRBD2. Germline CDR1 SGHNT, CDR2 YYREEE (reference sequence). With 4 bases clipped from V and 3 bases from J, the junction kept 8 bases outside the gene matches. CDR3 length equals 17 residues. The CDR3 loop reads CASSRPLAGGNYNEQFF. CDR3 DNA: TGTGCCAGCAGCCGCCCGCTAGCGGGGGGGAACTACAATGAGCAGTTCTTC.

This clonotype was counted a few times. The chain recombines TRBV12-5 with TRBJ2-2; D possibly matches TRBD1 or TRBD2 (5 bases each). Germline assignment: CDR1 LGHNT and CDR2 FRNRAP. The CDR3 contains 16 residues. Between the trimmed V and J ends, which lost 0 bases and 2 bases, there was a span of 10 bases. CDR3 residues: CASGLVRGYNTGELFF. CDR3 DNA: TGTGCTAGTGGTTTGGTACGGGGCTATAACACCGGGGAGCTGTTTTTT.

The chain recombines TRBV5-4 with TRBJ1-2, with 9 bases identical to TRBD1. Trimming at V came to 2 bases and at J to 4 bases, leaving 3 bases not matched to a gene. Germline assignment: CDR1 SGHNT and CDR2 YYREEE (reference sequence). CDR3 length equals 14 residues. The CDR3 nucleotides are TGTGCCAGCAGCTTTAGGACAGGGGTCTATGGCTACACCTTC. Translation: CASSFRTGVYGYTF.

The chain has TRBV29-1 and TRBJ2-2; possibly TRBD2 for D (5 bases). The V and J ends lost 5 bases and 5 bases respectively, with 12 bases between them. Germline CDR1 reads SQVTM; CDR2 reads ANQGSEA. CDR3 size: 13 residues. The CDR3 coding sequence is TGCAGCGTTCGAGGGCAGCTTACCGGGGAGCTGTTTTTT. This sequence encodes CSVRGQLTGELFF.

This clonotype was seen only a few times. The CDR3: CASSPTGVDEQYF. The CDR3 DNA follows: TGTGCCAGCAGTCCGACAGGAGTAGACGAGCAGTACTTC. The V call is TRBV12-3 or TRBV12-4, the J call TRBJ2-7; D might be TRBD1 (6 bases). The CDR3 totals 13 residues. V lost 5 bases, J lost 5 bases, and 13 bases lay in between.

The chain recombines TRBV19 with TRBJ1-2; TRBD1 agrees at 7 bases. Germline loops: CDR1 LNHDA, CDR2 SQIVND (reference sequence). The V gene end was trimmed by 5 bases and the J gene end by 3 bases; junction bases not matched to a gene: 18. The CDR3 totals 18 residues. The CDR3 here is CASSPRDRAYSSYYGYTF. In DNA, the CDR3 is TGTGCCAGTAGTCCGCGAGACAGGGCCTATTCCTCTTACTATGGCTACACCTTC.